A selection of T cell receptor beta chains follows, all from one sample in a study of beta chain features in type 1 diabetes. Sequenced by immunoSEQ multiplex PCR; TCRdb stores in-frame clones only, minus some. The sample holds 360,000 or so clones; around 19% are singletons and the top ten take roughly 0.045%. Sequencing input: naive CD4+ T cells from blood. These receptors were taken from a woman between 18 and 30 years old in good health. Each CDR3 is given with its conserved first and last residue. Where a row states a size, it is once, few, many or the class of an expanded clone; other rows omit it.

CDR3aa: CASSPLTGVNTEAFF
abundance: -
v_gene: TRBV18
j_gene: TRBJ1-1

CDR3aa: CASSSIRGRTGYPYEQYF
abundance: once
v_gene: TRBV11-2
j_gene: TRBJ2-7

CDR3aa: CASSAGSGANVLTF
abundance: few
v_gene: TRBV10-1
j_gene: TRBJ2-6

CDR3aa: CASSVRQGSTDTQYF
abundance: -
v_gene: TRBV9
j_gene: TRBJ2-3

CDR3aa: CASSLTQGARDTGELFF
abundance: few
v_gene: TRBV7-9
j_gene: TRBJ2-2

CDR3aa: CAWTQGGNTEAFF
abundance: few
v_gene: TRBV30
j_gene: TRBJ1-1

CDR3aa: CASSRVTASTDTQYF
abundance: -
v_gene: TRBV4-1
j_gene: TRBJ2-3

CDR3aa: CASSLELAGADTQYF
abundance: few
v_gene: TRBV5-1
j_gene: TRBJ2-3

CDR3aa: CAITAGGNTEAFF
abundance: few
v_gene: TRBV5-4
j_gene: TRBJ1-1

CDR3aa: CSVRGGGVDEQFF
abundance: few
v_gene: TRBV29-1
j_gene: TRBJ2-1

CDR3aa: CSATMNTEAFF
abundance: -
v_gene: TRBV20-1
j_gene: TRBJ1-1

CDR3aa: CAWTSRGNTEAFF
abundance: -
v_gene: TRBV30
j_gene: TRBJ1-1

CDR3aa: CASRGGTSYGYTF
abundance: few
v_gene: TRBV2
j_gene: TRBJ1-2

CDR3aa: CASTGTGADTEAFF
abundance: few
v_gene: TRBV2
j_gene: TRBJ1-1

CDR3aa: CASSSWDSIVYGYTF
abundance: -
v_gene: TRBV19
j_gene: TRBJ1-2

CDR3aa: CASTPRGRADGEQYF
abundance: -
v_gene: TRBV19
j_gene: TRBJ2-7

CDR3aa: CASSHPSGRIQETQYF
abundance: few
v_gene: TRBV11-1
j_gene: TRBJ2-5

CDR3aa: CASSVGLLGNEQFF
abundance: -
v_gene: TRBV9
j_gene: TRBJ2-1

CDR3aa: CASSLRTSGNEQFF
abundance: -
v_gene: TRBV5-1
j_gene: TRBJ2-1

CDR3aa: CASSPSGSGETQYF
abundance: -
v_gene: TRBV5-1
j_gene: TRBJ2-5

CDR3aa: CASSHERGRNTEAFF
abundance: few
v_gene: TRBV4-1
j_gene: TRBJ1-1

CDR3aa: CASSPDRVGRNYTF
abundance: once
v_gene: TRBV7-2
j_gene: TRBJ1-2

CDR3aa: CASSIGTSPQETQYF
abundance: -
v_gene: TRBV10-3
j_gene: TRBJ2-5

CDR3aa: CASSDGQNYGYTF
abundance: few
v_gene: TRBV2
j_gene: TRBJ1-2